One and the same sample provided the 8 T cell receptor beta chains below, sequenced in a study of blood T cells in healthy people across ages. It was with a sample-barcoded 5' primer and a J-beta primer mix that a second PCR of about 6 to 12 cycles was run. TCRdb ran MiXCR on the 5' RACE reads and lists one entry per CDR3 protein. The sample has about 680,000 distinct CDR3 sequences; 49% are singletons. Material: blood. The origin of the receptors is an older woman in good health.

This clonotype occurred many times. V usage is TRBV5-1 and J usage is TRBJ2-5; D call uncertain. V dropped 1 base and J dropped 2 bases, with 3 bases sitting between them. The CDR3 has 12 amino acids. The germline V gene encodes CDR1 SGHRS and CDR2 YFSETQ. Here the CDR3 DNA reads TGCGCCAGCAGCTTGCATCAAGAGACCCAGTACTTC. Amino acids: CASSLHQETQYF.

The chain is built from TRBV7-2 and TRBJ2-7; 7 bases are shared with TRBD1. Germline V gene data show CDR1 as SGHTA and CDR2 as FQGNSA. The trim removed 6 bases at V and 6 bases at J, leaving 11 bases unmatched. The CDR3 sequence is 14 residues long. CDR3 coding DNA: TGTACCAGCAGTCGGCCGGGACAGTACGGCGAGCAGTACTTC. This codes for CTSSRPGQYGEQYF.

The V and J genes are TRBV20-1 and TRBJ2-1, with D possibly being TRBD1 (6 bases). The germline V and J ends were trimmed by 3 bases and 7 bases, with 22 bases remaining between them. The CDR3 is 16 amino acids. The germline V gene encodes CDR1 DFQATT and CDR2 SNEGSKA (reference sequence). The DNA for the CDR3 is TGCAGTGCTAGTTCACAAAGACGGACAGTACTAAATGAGCAGTTCTTC. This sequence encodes CSASSQRRTVLNEQFF.

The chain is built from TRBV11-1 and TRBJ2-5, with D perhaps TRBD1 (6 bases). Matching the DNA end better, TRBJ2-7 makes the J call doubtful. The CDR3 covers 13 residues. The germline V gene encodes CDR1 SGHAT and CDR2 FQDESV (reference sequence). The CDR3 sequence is CASRERGGYEQYF. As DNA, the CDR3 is TGTGCCAGCAGAGAAAGAGGGGGCTACGAGCAGTACTTC.

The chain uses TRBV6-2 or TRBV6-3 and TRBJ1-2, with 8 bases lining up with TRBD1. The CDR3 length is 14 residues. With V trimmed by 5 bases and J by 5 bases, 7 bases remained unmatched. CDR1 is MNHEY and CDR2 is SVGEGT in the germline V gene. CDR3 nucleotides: TGTGCCAGCAGTCCCGGACAGGGAAAGTATGGCTACACCTTC. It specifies CASSPGQGKYGYTF.

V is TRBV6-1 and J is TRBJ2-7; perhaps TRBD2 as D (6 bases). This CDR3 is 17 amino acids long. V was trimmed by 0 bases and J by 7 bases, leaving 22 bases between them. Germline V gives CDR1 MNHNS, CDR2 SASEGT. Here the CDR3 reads CASSEAYPSAITNEQYF. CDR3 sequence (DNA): TGTGCCAGCAGTGAAGCGTATCCTAGCGCCATAACTAATGAGCAGTACTTC.

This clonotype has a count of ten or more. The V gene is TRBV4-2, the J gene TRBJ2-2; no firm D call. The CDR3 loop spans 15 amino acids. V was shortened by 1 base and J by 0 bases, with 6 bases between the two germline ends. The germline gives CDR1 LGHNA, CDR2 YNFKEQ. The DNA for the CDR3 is TGTGCCAGCAGCCAAGCTGTTACGAACACCGGGGAGCTGTTTTTT. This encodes CASSQAVTNTGELFF.

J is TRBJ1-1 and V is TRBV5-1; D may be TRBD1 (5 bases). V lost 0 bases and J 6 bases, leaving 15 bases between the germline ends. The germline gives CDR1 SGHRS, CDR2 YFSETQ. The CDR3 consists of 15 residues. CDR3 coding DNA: TGCGCCAGCAGCTTGGATGGGGGTCTGATGTCTGAAGCTTTCTTT. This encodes CASSLDGGLMSEAFF. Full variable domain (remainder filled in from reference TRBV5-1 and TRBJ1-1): KAGVTQTPRYLIKTRGQQVTLSCSPISGHRSVSWYQQTPGQGLQFLFEYFSETQRNKGNFPGRFSGRQFSNSRSEMNVSTLELGDSALYLCASSLDGGLMSEAFFGQGTRLTVV.